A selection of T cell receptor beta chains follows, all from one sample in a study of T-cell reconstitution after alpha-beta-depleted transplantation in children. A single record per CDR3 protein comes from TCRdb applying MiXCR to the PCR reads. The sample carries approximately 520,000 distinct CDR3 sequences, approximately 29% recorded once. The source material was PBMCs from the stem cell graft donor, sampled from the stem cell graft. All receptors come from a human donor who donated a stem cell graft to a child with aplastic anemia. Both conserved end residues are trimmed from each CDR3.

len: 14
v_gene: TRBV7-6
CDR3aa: ASSYRDRGATDTQY

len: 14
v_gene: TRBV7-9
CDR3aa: ASSLALGTSDQGQF

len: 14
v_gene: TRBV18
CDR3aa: ASSGQVISGANVLT

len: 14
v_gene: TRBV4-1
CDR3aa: ASSQEPQGAGETQY

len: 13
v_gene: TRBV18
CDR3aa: ASSGGLAGIYEQY

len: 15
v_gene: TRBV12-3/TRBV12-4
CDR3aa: ASSPGTSGSSYNEQF

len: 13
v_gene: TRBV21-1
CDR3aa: ASSKRLAGWHEQY

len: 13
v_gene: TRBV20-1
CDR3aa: SARDAGLSNQPQH

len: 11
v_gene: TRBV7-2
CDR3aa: ASSNRGIGEQF

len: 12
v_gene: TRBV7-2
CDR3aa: ASSSRPSDYGYT

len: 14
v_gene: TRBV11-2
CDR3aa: ASTLAGTSGRDTQY

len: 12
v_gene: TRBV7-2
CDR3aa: ASTSRTRDNEQF

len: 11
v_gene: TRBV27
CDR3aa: ATGINLVHEQF

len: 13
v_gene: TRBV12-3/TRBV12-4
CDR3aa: ASSFGEGRKDTQY

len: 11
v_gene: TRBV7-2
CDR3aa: ASSLGGSKTQY

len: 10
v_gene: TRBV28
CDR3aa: ASTRDRYEQY